This T cell receptor (beta chain) comes out of a study of T cells in Graves' hyperthyroidism and ophthalmopathy. Germline V gives CDR1 KGHDR, CDR2 SFDVKD. V trimming: 4 bases; J trimming: 10 bases; junction bases outside the gene matches: 6. There are 13 residues in the CDR3. Researchers amplified the TCR beta CDR3 regions from RNA transcripts. In the first-round RT-PCR of the TCR CDR3, the HTBI primer set was used. MiXCR, applied by TCRdb to the multiplex PCR reads, yields one record per CDR3 protein. The sample consists of roughly 35,000 distinct CDR3 sequences, approximately 50% of them appearing once. Points from the study as a whole: Researchers report that a 13 V-J model separated ophthalmopathy from stable hyperthyroidism. Appearing also in blood were most of the thyroid clonotypes expanded above 0.001.

A word on this clonotype: Its specificity is unknown.

Patients affected by ophthalmopathy presented a Clinical Activity Score of at least 3, a NOSPECS grade of at least 4, and disease duration below 3 months. The sequenced sample consisted of blood. This chain joins TRBV24-1 and TRBJ2-1; 7 bases are a match to TRBD2. This TCR derives from a woman aged 40-49 years with Graves' ophthalmopathy. The CDR3 region has the DNA TGTGCCACCAGTGAACAGCGGGGACGCGAGCAGTTCTTC. Its translation: CATSEQRGREQFF.